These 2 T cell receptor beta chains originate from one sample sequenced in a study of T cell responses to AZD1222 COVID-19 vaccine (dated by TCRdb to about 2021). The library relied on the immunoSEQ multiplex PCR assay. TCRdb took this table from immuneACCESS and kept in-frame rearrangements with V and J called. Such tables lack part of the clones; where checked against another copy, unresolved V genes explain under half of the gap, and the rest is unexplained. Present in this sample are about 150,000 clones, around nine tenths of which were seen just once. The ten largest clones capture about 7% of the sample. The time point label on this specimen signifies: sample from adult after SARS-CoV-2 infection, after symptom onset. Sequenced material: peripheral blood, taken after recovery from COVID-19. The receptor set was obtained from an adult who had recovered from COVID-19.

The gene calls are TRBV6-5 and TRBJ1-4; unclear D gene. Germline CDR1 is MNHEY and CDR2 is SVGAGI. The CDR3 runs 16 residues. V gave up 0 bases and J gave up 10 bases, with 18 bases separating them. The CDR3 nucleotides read TGTGCCAGCAGTTACTCGAGGAGACGGGATGAACGAAAACTGTTTTTT. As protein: CASSYSRRRDERKLFF.

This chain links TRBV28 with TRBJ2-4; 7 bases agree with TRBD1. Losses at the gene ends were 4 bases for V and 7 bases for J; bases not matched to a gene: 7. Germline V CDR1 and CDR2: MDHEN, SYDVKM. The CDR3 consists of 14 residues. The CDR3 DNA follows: TGTGCCAGCAGTTCCCCCGGCAGGGGGAACATTCAGTACTTC. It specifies CASSSPGRGNIQYF.